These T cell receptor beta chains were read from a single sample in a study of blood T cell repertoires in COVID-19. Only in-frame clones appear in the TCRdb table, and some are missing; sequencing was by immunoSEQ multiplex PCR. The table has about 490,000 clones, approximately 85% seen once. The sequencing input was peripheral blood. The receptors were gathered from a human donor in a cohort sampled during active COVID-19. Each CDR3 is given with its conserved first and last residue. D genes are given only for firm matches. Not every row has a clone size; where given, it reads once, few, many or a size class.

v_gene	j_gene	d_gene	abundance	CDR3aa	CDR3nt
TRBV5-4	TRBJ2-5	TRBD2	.	CASSLGGLASQETQYF	TGTGCCAGCAGCTTGGGGGGACTAGCGTCACAAGAGACCCAGTACTTC
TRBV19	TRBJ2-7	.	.	CASSPHREPSYEQYF	TGTGCCAGTAGTCCCCACAGGGAACCCTCCTACGAGCAGTACTTC
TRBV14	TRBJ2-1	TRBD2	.	CATRGTSGDYNEQFF	TGTGCCACAAGGGGGACTAGCGGGGACTACAATGAGCAGTTCTTC
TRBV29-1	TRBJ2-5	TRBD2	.	CSVGGTSGSASRETQYF	TGCAGCGTTGGAGGTACTAGCGGGAGCGCGTCGAGGGAGACCCAGTACTTC
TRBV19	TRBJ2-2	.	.	CASSIGGAPPGELFF	TGTGCCAGTAGTATAGGCGGGGCGCCACCCGGGGAGCTGTTTTTT
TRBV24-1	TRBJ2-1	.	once	CATSLGGAGVPRSSYNEQFF	TGTGCCACCAGCCTAGGGGGGGCGGGAGTGCCCCGGAGCTCCTACAATGAGCAGTTCTTC
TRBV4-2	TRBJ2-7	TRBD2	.	CASSQVAGPAYEQYF	TGTGCCAGCAGCCAAGTAGCGGGACCGGCCTACGAGCAGTACTTC
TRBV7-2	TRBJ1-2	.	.	CASSSGRGNYGYTF	TGTGCCAGCAGCTCCGGCCGGGGAAACTATGGCTACACCTTC
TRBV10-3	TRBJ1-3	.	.	CAISRSTDSGNTIYF	TGTGCCATCAGTCGATCGACAGATTCTGGAAACACCATATATTTT
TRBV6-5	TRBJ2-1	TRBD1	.	CASSYDRGRYNEQFF	TGTGCCAGCAGTTACGACAGGGGCCGATACAATGAGCAGTTCTTC
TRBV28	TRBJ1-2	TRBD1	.	CASKADRGRPNYGYTF	TGTGCCAGCAAAGCGGACAGGGGGCGACCTAACTATGGCTACACCTTC
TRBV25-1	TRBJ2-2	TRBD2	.	CASSQKAGVYGELFF	TGTGCCAGCAGTCAAAAAGCGGGAGTCTACGGGGAGCTGTTTTTT
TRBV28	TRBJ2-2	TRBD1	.	CASSYRDRATGELFF	TGTGCCAGCAGTTACCGGGACAGGGCCACCGGGGAGCTGTTTTTT
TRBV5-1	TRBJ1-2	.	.	CASSLGEGKNYGYTF	TGCGCCAGCAGCTTAGGGGAGGGCAAAAACTATGGCTACACCTTC
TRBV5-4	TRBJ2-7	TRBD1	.	CASSLLAGGPPYEQYF	TGTGCCAGCAGCTTGCTTGCAGGGGGACCCCCCTACGAGCAGTACTTC
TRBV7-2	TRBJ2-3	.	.	CASSPDYNTDTQYF	TGTGCCAGCAGCCCGGACTACAACACAGATACGCAGTATTTT
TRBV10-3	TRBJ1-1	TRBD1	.	CAISNMDRGGTEAFF	TGTGCCATCAGTAACATGGACAGGGGAGGCACTGAAGCTTTCTTT
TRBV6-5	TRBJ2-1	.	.	CASSYLTPDNNEQFF	TGTGCCAGCAGTTACTTGACTCCCGATAACAATGAGCAGTTCTTC
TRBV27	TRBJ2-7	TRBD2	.	CASSLGGKLAGSLHEQYF	TGTGCCAGCAGTTTAGGGGGGAAGTTAGCGGGATCTCTCCACGAGCAGTACTTC
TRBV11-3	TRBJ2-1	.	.	CASSLGRSHEQFF	TGTGCCAGCAGCTTAGGGCGGTCCCATGAGCAGTTCTTC
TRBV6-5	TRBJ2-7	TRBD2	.	CASVPGGTYEQYF	TGTGCCAGCGTACCGGGGGGAACCTACGAGCAGTACTTC
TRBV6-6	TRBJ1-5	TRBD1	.	CASSYVPRGSNQPQHF	TGTGCCAGCAGTTACGTACCCAGGGGGAGCAATCAGCCCCAGCATTTT
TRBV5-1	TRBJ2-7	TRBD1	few	CASSLRTGSPYEQYF	TGCGCCAGCAGCTTGAGGACAGGGTCACCCTACGAGCAGTACTTC
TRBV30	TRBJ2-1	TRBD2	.	CAWRKGTSGDNEQFF	TGTGCCTGGAGAAAAGGGACTAGCGGGGACAATGAGCAGTTCTTC
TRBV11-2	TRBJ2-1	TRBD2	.	CASSPPGLALTNEQFF	TGTGCCAGCAGCCCGCCGGGACTAGCGTTGACCAATGAGCAGTTCTTC
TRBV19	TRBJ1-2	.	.	CASSIDHRAGEGYTF	TGTGCCAGTAGTATAGATCACCGGGCCGGGGAAGGCTACACCTTC
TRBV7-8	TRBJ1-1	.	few	CASSGQQENTEAFF	TGTGCCAGCAGCGGACAACAGGAGAACACTGAAGCTTTCTTT
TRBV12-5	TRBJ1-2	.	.	CASGLVLYGYGYTF	TGTGCTAGTGGTTTGGTACTTTATGGCTATGGCTACACCTTC
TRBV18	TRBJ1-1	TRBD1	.	CASSLTGGDMNTEAFF	TGTGCCAGCTCACTGACAGGGGGTGACATGAACACTGAAGCTTTCTTT
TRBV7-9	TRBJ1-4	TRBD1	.	CASSFNLGQGPANEKLFF	TGTGCCAGCAGCTTTAACTTGGGACAGGGACCTGCTAATGAAAAACTGTTTTTT
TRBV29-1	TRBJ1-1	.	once	CSVETGVRRYTEAFF	TGCAGCGTTGAAACGGGAGTCCGAAGATACACTGAAGCTTTCTTT
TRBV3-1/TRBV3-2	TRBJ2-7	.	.	CASSQFAVEQYF	TGTGCCAGCAGCCAATTTGCGGTCGAGCAGTACTTC
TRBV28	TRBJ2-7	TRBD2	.	CASSWAGAGDSEQYF	TGTGCCAGCAGTTGGGCTGGGGCGGGAGATAGCGAGCAGTACTTC
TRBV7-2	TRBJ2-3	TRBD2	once	CASSPRISGVDGTQYF	TGTGCCAGCAGCCCCCGGATTAGCGGGGTTGATGGTACGCAGTATTTT
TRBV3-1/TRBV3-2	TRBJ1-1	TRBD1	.	CASSQDRRGAFF	TGTGCCAGCAGCCAAGATCGCAGGGGGGCTTTCTTT
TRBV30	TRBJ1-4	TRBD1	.	CAWSAYDRGGEKLFF	TGTGCCTGGAGTGCTTATGACAGGGGTGGAGAAAAACTGTTTTTT
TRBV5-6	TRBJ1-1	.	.	CASSLVQGMNTEAFF	TGTGCCAGCAGCTTGGTTCAGGGGATGAACACTGAAGCTTTCTTT
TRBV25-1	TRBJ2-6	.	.	CASRQGANVLTF	TGTGCCAGCAGACAGGGGGCCAACGTCCTGACTTTC
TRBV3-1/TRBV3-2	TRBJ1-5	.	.	CASSQDGRDNQPQHF	TGTGCCAGCAGCCAAGATGGCAGGGACAATCAGCCCCAGCATTTT
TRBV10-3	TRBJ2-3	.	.	CAISELQTRRDTQYF	TGTGCCATCAGTGAGTTGCAGACTCGAAGAGATACGCAGTATTTT
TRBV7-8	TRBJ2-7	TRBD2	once	CASSLTSGTYEQYF	TGTGCCAGCAGCTTAACTAGCGGGACTTACGAGCAGTACTTC
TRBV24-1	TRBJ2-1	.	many	CATALGRGYNEQFF	TGTGCCACCGCACTGGGTAGGGGTTACAATGAGCAGTTCTTC
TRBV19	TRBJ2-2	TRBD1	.	CASSLRDRVKAGELFF	TGTGCCAGTAGTCTCCGGGACAGGGTGAAGGCCGGGGAGCTGTTTTTT
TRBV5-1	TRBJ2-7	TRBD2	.	CASYAPWGLAGDLYEQYF	TGCGCCAGCTACGCCCCTTGGGGACTAGCGGGCGACCTCTACGAGCAGTACTTC
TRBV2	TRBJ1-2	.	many	CASSGDSTNYGYTF	TGTGCCAGCAGTGGGGACTCGACCAACTATGGCTACACCTTC
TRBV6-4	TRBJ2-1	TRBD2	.	CASSAELASYNEQFF	TGTGCCAGCAGTGCAGAACTAGCGTCCTACAATGAGCAGTTCTTC
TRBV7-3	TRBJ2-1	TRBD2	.	CASSRGTSVYNEQFF	TGTGCCAGCAGCAGGGGGACTAGCGTCTACAATGAGCAGTTCTTC
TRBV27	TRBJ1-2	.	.	CASSRRQPETYGYTF	TGTGCCAGCAGTCGAAGACAGCCGGAGACATATGGCTACACCTTC
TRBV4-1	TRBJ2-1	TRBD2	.	CASSRGLAGGSAYNEQFF	TGCGCCAGCAGCCGGGGACTAGCGGGAGGGAGCGCCTACAATGAGCAGTTCTTC
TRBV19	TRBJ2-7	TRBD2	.	CASSGAGGQSEQYF	TGTGCCAGTAGTGGGGCGGGAGGGCAGAGCGAGCAGTACTTC
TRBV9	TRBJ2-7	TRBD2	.	CASSVSGLAGGNEQYF	TGTGCCAGCAGCGTATCGGGACTAGCGGGAGGGAACGAGCAGTACTTC
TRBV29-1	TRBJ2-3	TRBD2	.	CSAVGLAGGITDTQYF	TGCAGCGCCGTCGGACTAGCGGGAGGAATCACAGATACGCAGTATTTT
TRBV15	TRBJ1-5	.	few	CATSVDMTNQPQHF	TGTGCCACCAGTGTAGACATGACGAATCAGCCCCAGCATTTT
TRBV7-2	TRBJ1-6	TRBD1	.	CASSPDRARNSPLHF	TGTGCCAGCAGTCCCGACAGGGCAAGGAATTCACCCCTCCACTTT